These T cell receptor beta chains were read from a single sample in a study of T-cell memory formation after mild COVID-19. TCRdb ran MiXCR on the 5' RACE reads and lists one entry per CDR3 protein. Among 470,000 or so distinct CDR3 sequences listed, around a quarter were seen once. The sequenced sample was PBMCs or a T cell subset sorted from them (not recorded which). Receptor source: an adult woman who had mild COVID-19 (a few samples of this study predate the infection). Cell type and time point are not known. Each CDR3 is given with its conserved first and last residue. The order of the fields is CDR3 DNA, CDR3 protein, V gene, D gene, J gene, clone size. A D gene is named only where the DNA matches it firmly. Clone size, where shown, is once, few, many, or a class for clones that have expanded.

TGTGCCAGCAGCTTAGGCCGAGGACGGGAGGAAGCTTTCTTT	CASSLGRGREEAFF	TRBV13	NA	TRBJ1-1	NA
TGTGCCAGCAGCTTATGGACTAGCGGGACGAACACCGGGGAGCTGTTTTTT	CASSLWTSGTNTGELFF	TRBV7-2	TRBD2	TRBJ2-2	NA
TGTGCCAGCACCCCAACAGGGAACTATGGCTACACCTTC	CASTPTGNYGYTF	TRBV12-3/TRBV12-4	NA	TRBJ1-2	NA
TGTGCCAGTAGTATCGCGACAGGGGGTAACACTGAAGCTTTCTTT	CASSIATGGNTEAFF	TRBV19	TRBD1	TRBJ1-1	few
TGTGCCAGCAGGCAAGGCGGGGTTAGCACAGATACGCAGTATTTT	CASRQGGVSTDTQYF	TRBV2	NA	TRBJ2-3	NA
TGTGCCAGCAGTTCTATCCTAGACACCACTTCCCCAGATACGCAGTATTTT	CASSSILDTTSPDTQYF	TRBV12-3/TRBV12-4	NA	TRBJ2-3	few
TGTGCCAGCAGCTTAGACTGGGGACAGGGTCGTGACGAGCAGTACTTC	CASSLDWGQGRDEQYF	TRBV7-9	TRBD1	TRBJ2-7	few
TGTGCCAACCAGGGGGGAGGGCAAGAGACCCAGTACTTC	CANQGGGQETQYF	TRBV7-8	NA	TRBJ2-5	NA
TGTGCCAGCTCACCACAGGCAGGGGGAAATCAGCCCCAGCATTTT	CASSPQAGGNQPQHF	TRBV18	TRBD1	TRBJ1-5	few
TGTGCCAGCAGCTACTCAGGGGGGGGAGAGGAGACCCAGTACTTC	CASSYSGGGEETQYF	TRBV7-2	NA	TRBJ2-5	few
TGTGCCAGCAGCGGGTTAGCGGGAGCCGGGGAGCTGTTTTTT	CASSGLAGAGELFF	TRBV7-9	TRBD2	TRBJ2-2	NA
TGCGCCAGCAGCGTCGGACAGACTAACTATGGCTACACCTTC	CASSVGQTNYGYTF	TRBV5-1	NA	TRBJ1-2	NA
TGTGCCAGCAGCTTATTTGAGGCGAATGAGCAGTTCTTC	CASSLFEANEQFF	TRBV7-2	NA	TRBJ2-1	once
TGTGCCAGTAAGAACGACATCTCCTATAATTCACCCCTCCACTTT	CASKNDISYNSPLHF	TRBV19	NA	TRBJ1-6	few
TGTGCCAGTAGTATAGGGGGAAGCGAAGCTTTCTTT	CASSIGGSEAFF	TRBV19	NA	TRBJ1-1	NA
TGTGCCAGCAGCCCCTATACTTCGACAGCGAACACCGGGGAGCTGTTTTTT	CASSPYTSTANTGELFF	TRBV6-5	NA	TRBJ2-2	few
TGTGCCAGTAATTCCCCGGCCTACAGTTTCGAGCAGTACTTC	CASNSPAYSFEQYF	TRBV19	NA	TRBJ2-7	few
TGCAGCGTTATAGGGCAGAGCTCTGGGGCCAACGTCCTGACTTTC	CSVIGQSSGANVLTF	TRBV29-1	NA	TRBJ2-6	few
TGTGCCAGCATCGGGACTAGCGGGATTGGGGGGGAGCAGTTCTTC	CASIGTSGIGGEQFF	TRBV25-1	TRBD2	TRBJ2-1	NA
TGTGCCAGCAGCTTGGGGGCCTTTGATGAAAAACTGTTTTTT	CASSLGAFDEKLFF	TRBV12-3/TRBV12-4	NA	TRBJ1-4	few
TGTGCCAGCAGCCCAGCAAGCGGACTAGCGGGACGTTCCTACGAGCAGTACTTC	CASSPASGLAGRSYEQYF	TRBV14	TRBD2	TRBJ2-7	NA
TGCAGTGCTAGAATCGGACTTAATAGCAATCAGCCCCAGCATTTT	CSARIGLNSNQPQHF	TRBV20-1	NA	TRBJ1-5	many